One sample yielded the 22 T cell receptor beta chains listed below, sequenced in a study of memory CD4+ T cells and cytomegalovirus serostatus. The method was immunoSEQ multiplex PCR; TCRdb's version includes in-frame clones alone and lacks a portion of them. The sample gives about 64,000 clones, approximately 77% of which show up once; roughly 1% is in the top ten. The sort gate was single viable CD3+CD4+CD8-CD45RO+ cells for memory CD4+ T cells. The sequencing input was memory CD4+ T cells from blood. Source of these receptors: an adult in good health and CMV-seronegative.

V and J are TRBV6-5 and TRBJ1-5; D gene ambiguous. The CDR3 is 13 residues long. From germline, CDR1 is MNHEY and CDR2 SVGAGI. Trimming took 2 bases from V and 4 from J, leaving 6 bases between them. The CDR3 sequence: CASSYEGNQPQHF. The CDR3 nucleotides read TGTGCCAGCAGTTACGAGGGAAATCAGCCCCAGCATTTT.

This clone occurred a few times. The chain has TRBV2 and TRBJ1-2; 8 positions agree with TRBD1. V was clipped by 10 bases and J by 0 bases; unmatched bases: 16. CDR1 SNHLY and CDR2 FYNNEI come from the germline V gene. The CDR3 sequence is 17 residues long. CDR3 nucleotides: TGTGCCACCCTGGGCGGGCAGGGGGCAGCTTCTAACTATGGCTACACCTTC. It encodes CATLGGQGAASNYGYTF.

CDR3 in amino acids: CASSPPLAGGYNEQFF. The CDR3 region has the DNA TGTGCCAGCAGCCCCCCCCTAGCGGGAGGATACAATGAGCAGTTCTTC. The V call is TRBV5-4, the J call TRBJ2-1; 11 nucleotides match TRBD2. Germline assignment: CDR1 SGHNT and CDR2 YYREEE (reference sequence). The CDR3 is made up of 16 amino acids. V was pared by 4 bases and J by 4 bases, with 7 bases of the junction left unmatched.

V gene TRBV5-1 combines with J gene TRBJ1-3, with TRBD1 as a possible D gene (5 bases). With 5 bases removed from V and 0 bases from J, the gap between germline ends came to 15 bases. CDR1 and CDR2 from the germline V gene are SGHRS and YFSETQ. The length of the CDR3 is 16 residues. The DNA of the CDR3 is TGCGCCAGCAGTCCCGCCGGGACGGCCTCTGGAAACACCATATATTTT. The encoded protein is CASSPAGTASGNTIYF. The entire variable domain, with the rest obtained from reference TRBV5-1 and TRBJ1-3, is as follows: KAGVTQTPRYLIKTRGQQVTLSCSPISGHRSVSWYQQTPGQGLQFLFEYFSETQRNKGNFPGRFSGRQFSNSRSEMNVSTLELGDSALYLCASSPAGTASGNTIYFGEGSWLTVV.

V is TRBV9 and J is TRBJ2-3; no firm D call. The CDR3 spans 14 residues. The V and J ends lost 0 bases and 1 base respectively, with 6 bases between them. Germline-derived CDR1 and CDR2 are SGDLS and YYNGEE. The CDR3 DNA is TGTGCCAGCAGCGTAGGTCCGGGCACAGATACGCAGTATTTT. Amino acid sequence: CASSVGPGTDTQYF.

The genes are TRBV5-4 and TRBJ1-4, with D possibly TRBD1 on 5 matching bases. V was clipped by 1 base and J by 0 bases, with 10 bases between them. The CDR3 totals 16 residues. Germline V CDR1 and CDR2: SGHNT, YYREEE (reference sequence). The CDR3 sequence is CASSLRTGPTNEKLFF. The CDR3 DNA follows: TGTGCCAGCAGCTTGAGAACAGGCCCAACTAATGAAAAACTGTTTTTT.

The genes are TRBV5-4 and TRBJ1-2; D remains unclear. The V end was cut by 3 bases, the J end by 13 bases, with 16 bases between. Germline lookup yields CDR1 SGHNT and CDR2 YYREEE (reference sequence). CDR3 length: 12 amino acids. CDR3 sequence: CASSSLSEGITF. The CDR3 DNA is TGTGCCAGCAGCTCCCTCTCGGAAGGGATCACCTTC.

V gene TRBV27 combines with J gene TRBJ2-2; D is undetermined. With 7 bases removed from V and 6 bases from J, the gap between germline ends came to 12 bases. The CDR3 has 13 amino acids. CDR1 and CDR2 (germline): MNHEY, SMNVEV (reference sequence). The CDR3, as DNA: TGTGCCAGCACACAGAGTGGGGCCGGGGAGCTGTTTTTT. This codes for CASTQSGAGELFF.

For this clone: A junction boundary mismatches the germline segment, possibly from a read error. The rearrangement links TRBV7-7 to TRBJ1-1; a weak D match, TRBD1 (6 bases). CDR3 size: 15 residues. The germline V gene has CDR1 SSHAT and CDR2 FNYEAQ (reference sequence). The CDR3 sequence is CASSPMTGVNTEAFF. The CDR3 region has the DNA TGTGCTAGCAGCCCAATGACAGGAGTGAACACTGAAGCTTTCTTT.

The chain joins TRBV2 to TRBJ2-4; D possibly corresponds to TRBD2 (6 bases). Germline assignment: CDR1 SNHLY and CDR2 FYNNEI. The V end lost 3 bases, the J end lost 2 bases, and 11 bases lay between the germline ends. The CDR3 is 15 amino acids. The CDR3 nucleotides are TGTGCCAGCAGTGATCGGAGGGTCTCCAAAAACATTCAGTACTTC. Translation: CASSDRRVSKNIQYF.

Only a few counts were recorded for this clone. The gene calls are TRBV7-9 and TRBJ1-2; 8 bases align to TRBD1. CDR3 size: 12 residues. Germline CDR1 is SEHNR and CDR2 is FQNEAQ (reference sequence). V shed 6 bases and J 8 bases; nucleotides not matched to a gene: 5. CDR3: CASSEDRAGYTF. CDR3 DNA: TGTGCCAGCAGTGAGGACAGGGCGGGCTACACCTTC.

The table lists this clone with a count of one. The V call is TRBV6-5, the J call TRBJ2-3; D remains unclear. Per germline, CDR1 MNHEY and CDR2 SVGAGI. The CDR3 runs 15 residues. The ends were cut back, 6 bases at V and 2 bases at J, with 15 bases in the middle. The CDR3 bases are TGTGCCAGCAGCCTAGGGCAGACATTCACAGATACGCAGTATTTT. Translating gives CASSLGQTFTDTQYF.

In its sample, this clone was seen many times. The V gene is TRBV2, the J gene TRBJ1-2; TRBD1 aligns across 7 bases. The CDR3 contains 12 residues. With V trimmed by 6 bases and J by 8 bases, 6 bases remained unmatched. Germline V gives CDR1 SNHLY, CDR2 FYNNEI. Written as DNA, the CDR3 is TGTGCCAGCAGGACCGGGACAGTCGGCTACACCTTC. Translation gives CASRTGTVGYTF.

This clone was seen a handful of times. An end of the junction does not agree with germline; a read error may underlie this. The rearrangement joins TRBV7-7 to TRBJ2-5, with 8 bases that match TRBD1. In germline, CDR1 is SSHAT, CDR2 FNYEAQ (reference sequence). This CDR3 has 15 residues. CDR3 nucleotide sequence: TGTGCTAGCAGCCTGGGGACAGGCCCGCAAGAGACCCAGTACTTC. Translation: CASSLGTGPQETQYF.

This chain uses TRBV5-4 with TRBJ2-3; D call uncertain. Germline V lookup: CDR1 SGHNT, CDR2 YYREEE (reference sequence). Trimming shortened V by 0 bases and J by 2 bases, and 13 bases separated the two germline ends. This CDR3 is built from 16 residues. Here the CDR3 reads CASSLVEIGATDTQYF. CDR3 DNA: TGTGCCAGCAGCTTGGTGGAGATCGGAGCCACAGATACGCAGTATTTT.

The chain links TRBV28 to TRBJ1-3; D not resolved. This CDR3 is 19 amino acids long. The germline gives CDR1 MDHEN, CDR2 SYDVKM. The ends were cut back, 6 bases at V and 0 bases at J, with 24 bases in the middle. The CDR3 DNA reads as TGTGCCAGCAGCTCTTTAGGATGGGGTCAACGACGCTCTGGAAACACCATATATTTT. Its protein is CASSSLGWGQRRSGNTIYF.

This sequence joins TRBV28 and TRBJ2-5, with a weak D call TRBD1 (5 bases). Trimming took 2 bases from V and 5 from J, leaving 6 bases between them. The length of the CDR3 is 12 residues. The germline gives CDR1 MDHEN, CDR2 SYDVKM. The CDR3 nucleotides read TGTGCCAGCAGTTTAAGGGGTGAGACCCAGTACTTC. Translation: CASSLRGETQYF.

The chain uses TRBV7-9 and TRBJ2-3, with 9 bases that match TRBD1. This CDR3 contains 18 residues. Germline CDR1 and CDR2: SEHNR and FQNEAQ (reference sequence). Trimming removed 5 bases from V and 2 bases from J; junction bases left unmatched: 14. The CDR3 loop reads CASSLRGAGTGTTDTQYF. The CDR3 DNA reads as TGTGCCAGCAGCCTACGAGGAGCCGGGACAGGGACCACAGATACGCAGTATTTT.

With respect to this clone: Distinct nucleotide sequences in the sample also encode this CDR3. This chain uses TRBV30 with TRBJ2-3; D is undetermined. Germline values: CDR1 GTSNPN, CDR2 SVGIG (reference sequence). The CDR3 loop spans 11 amino acids. V was trimmed by 0 bases and J by 5 bases, leaving 3 bases between them. In DNA, the CDR3 is TGTGCCTGGAGTGTACTAGATACGCAGTATTTT. It yields the protein CAWSVLDTQYF.

This sequence joins TRBV19 and TRBJ2-4, with D possibly TRBD2 on 5 matching bases. V shed 2 bases and J shed 0 bases, with 11 bases lying between them. The CDR3 runs to 16 residues. Germline-derived CDR1 and CDR2 are LNHDA and SQIVND (reference sequence). In DNA, the CDR3 is TGTGCCAGTAGTATACCGGGGTCGCTAGCCAAAAACATTCAGTACTTC. The encoded protein is CASSIPGSLAKNIQYF.

V and J are TRBV25-1 and TRBJ1-2; D uncertain. V was clipped by 6 bases and J by 6 bases, with 8 bases between them. The germline CDR1 and CDR2 sequences are MGHDK and SYGVNS. This CDR3 region has 11 residues. For the CDR3, the DNA is TGTGCCAGCAGGAGTTTCGATGGCTACACCTTC. Protein sequence: CASRSFDGYTF.

V is TRBV29-1 and J is TRBJ1-2, with 8 bases that match TRBD1. The germline gives CDR1 SQVTM, CDR2 ANQGSEA. CDR3 length equals 13 residues. The V segment lost 8 bases and the J segment 2 bases; nucleotides outside the gene matches: 7. This chain's CDR3 is CSFRDRNNYGYTF. Here the CDR3 DNA reads TGCAGCTTCAGGGACAGGAACAACTATGGCTACACCTTC.